Listed below are T cell receptor beta chains from one sample, sequenced in a study of blood T cell repertoires in COVID-19. This table comes from immunoSEQ multiplex PCR, and its TCRdb copy is limited to in-frame clones, with some not included. There are about 46,000 clones in the sample; approximately 87% occur only once, and about 15% lies in the top ten. Sequenced: peripheral blood. The receptors derive from a human donor in a cohort sampled during active COVID-19. The CDR3 runs from the conserved cysteine through the conserved F or W. A D gene is named only where the DNA matches it firmly. Size is omitted from some rows. Given values are once, few, many or a class for expanded clones.

V gene	D gene	J gene	clone size	CDR3 protein	CDR3 DNA
TRBV3-1/TRBV3-2	TRBD2	TRBJ2-1	few	CASSQVVRGVPAGEQFF	TGTGCCAGCAGCCAAGTAGTACGGGGGGTACCGGCCGGTGAGCAGTTCTTC
TRBV7-2	-	TRBJ1-1	-	CASSLAPSTEAFF	TGTGCCAGCAGCTTAGCGCCCAGCACTGAAGCTTTCTTT
TRBV5-6	TRBD1	TRBJ1-1	few	CASSWTGGTEAFF	TGTGCCAGCAGCTGGACAGGGGGCACTGAAGCTTTCTTT
TRBV6-5	-	TRBJ1-1	-	CASSYSIPLTEAFF	TGTGCCAGCAGTTACTCTATCCCTCTCACTGAAGCTTTCTTT
TRBV21-1	-	TRBJ1-6	-	CASSLHVRDSSYNSPLHF	TGTGCCAGCAGCCTGCACGTCCGGGACAGCTCCTATAATTCACCCCTCCACTTT
TRBV19	TRBD1	TRBJ2-5	-	CASGDREETQYF	TGTGCCAGTGGCGACAGGGAAGAGACCCAGTACTTC
TRBV7-9	-	TRBJ2-3	-	CASSLEGDTQYF	TGTGCCAGCAGCTTGGAGGGGGATACGCAGTATTTT
TRBV5-6	-	TRBJ1-2	-	CASSSQGYGYTF	TGTGCCAGCAGCTCCCAGGGGTATGGCTACACCTTC
TRBV9	TRBD1	TRBJ2-7	-	CASTPTGQGGYEQYF	TGTGCCAGCACCCCGACGGGACAGGGGGGCTACGAGCAGTACTTC
TRBV10-3	TRBD1	TRBJ1-3	-	CAIRGDRSSGNTIYF	TGTGCCATCAGGGGGGACAGGTCGTCTGGAAACACCATATATTTT
TRBV5-4	-	TRBJ1-1	-	CASSLIGGGGTEAFF	TGTGCCAGCAGCTTGATTGGGGGGGGTGGGACTGAAGCTTTCTTT
TRBV27	TRBD2	TRBJ2-7	-	CASSLVSSGSYEQYF	TGTGCCAGCAGTTTAGTGTCTAGCGGGAGTTACGAGCAGTACTTC
TRBV5-1	TRBD1	TRBJ2-2	-	CASKTGQGSTGELFF	TGCGCCAGCAAAACTGGACAGGGGAGCACCGGGGAGCTGTTTTTT